The rows below give T cell receptor beta chains drawn from one sample of a study of cytomegalovirus exposure and HLA in healthy donors. Repertoires were generated with immunoSEQ multiplex PCR, while TCRdb's copy carries only in-frame clones and drops some. The data contain about 210,000 clones, over 80% of them seen just once; the ten biggest clones take up approximately 6.5%. Sequences were obtained from PBMCs. Source of these receptors: a man aged 35-49 years in good health and CMV-seropositive. CDR3s include the opening cysteine and the closing phenylalanine or tryptophan. The D gene is left open where the match is weak. Rows may omit the clone size; those that give it use once, few, many or a size class.

>TRBV2|TRBD1|.|TRBJ1-2
CASSGDRGPGKGYTF
TGTGCCAGCAGTGGGGACAGGGGGCCGGGGAAGGGCTACACCTTC
>TRBV18|.|.|TRBJ2-4
CASSPPPTVKNIQYF
TGTGCCAGCTCACCACCTCCGACAGTTAAAAACATTCAGTACTTC
>TRBV7-9|TRBD1|once|TRBJ1-1
CASSRQGLVNTEAFF
TGTGCCAGCAGCCGACAGGGATTGGTGAACACTGAAGCTTTCTTT
>TRBV14|.|.|TRBJ1-3
CASSVHRPRGSKNTIYF
TGTGCCAGCAGCGTCCACCGGCCCAGGGGCTCCAAAAACACCATATATTTT
>TRBV5-5|.|.|TRBJ2-7
CASSWGRSYEQYF
TGTGCCAGCAGCTGGGGGCGCTCCTACGAGCAGTACTTC
>TRBV29-1|TRBD1|.|TRBJ1-1
CSGRQGMNTEAFF
TGCAGCGGGCGACAGGGGATGAACACTGAAGCTTTCTTT
>TRBV7-9|.|.|TRBJ1-1
CASSLVQGSGTEAFF
TGTGCCAGCAGCTTAGTTCAGGGTTCAGGCACTGAAGCTTTCTTT
>TRBV5-4|.|few|TRBJ1-1
CASSSPQGQRNTEAFF
TGTGCCAGCAGCTCACCACAGGGTCAGAGGAACACTGAAGCTTTCTTT
>TRBV2|.|.|TRBJ1-2
CASKTDSFYGYTF
TGTGCCAGCAAGACAGACAGCTTCTATGGCTACACCTTC
>TRBV5-6|.|once|TRBJ1-1
CASSYQGNTEAFF
TGTGCCAGCAGCTATCAGGGAAACACTGAAGCTTTCTTT
>TRBV5-1|.|.|TRBJ1-1
CASSLGGGTEAFF
TGCGCCAGCAGCTTGGGCGGGGGTACTGAAGCTTTCTTT
>TRBV7-9|.|.|TRBJ1-2
CASSPPPSPGVPLGYGYTF
TGTGCCAGCAGCCCTCCCCCCTCCCCAGGGGTTCCCCTAGGATATGGCTACACCTTC
>TRBV5-8|TRBD2|.|TRBJ2-3
CASSTGRGADTQYF
TGTGCCAGCAGCACCGGGAGGGGAGCAGATACGCAGTATTTT
>TRBV11-2|TRBD2|.|TRBJ2-5
CASSAGLAGVETQYF
TGTGCCAGCAGCGCCGGACTAGCGGGAGTGGAGACCCAGTACTTC
>TRBV28|TRBD1|.|TRBJ2-1
CASTAPGQGIREQFF
TGTGCCAGCACCGCTCCGGGACAGGGGATACGGGAGCAGTTCTTC
>TRBV5-6|TRBD2|.|TRBJ2-1
CASSLLETSGRVEQFF
TGTGCCAGCAGCTTGTTGGAGACTAGCGGGAGGGTTGAGCAGTTCTTC
>TRBV27|.|.|TRBJ2-1
CASSLSGASSYNEQFF
TGTGCCAGCAGTTTATCAGGGGCAAGCTCCTACAATGAGCAGTTCTTC
>TRBV19|.|.|TRBJ1-1
CASSIVTLPLQLNTEAFF
TGTGCCAGTAGTATAGTTACCCTCCCACTACAATTGAACACTGAAGCTTTCTTT
>TRBV28|.|.|TRBJ2-1
CASSLRVGWTGPYNEQFF
TGTGCCAGCAGTTTAAGAGTTGGGTGGACTGGCCCCTACAATGAGCAGTTCTTC
>TRBV6-1|.|.|TRBJ1-2
CASSERLRVMSDGYTF
TGTGCCAGCAGTGAACGATTGAGGGTCATGTCAGATGGCTACACCTTC
>TRBV9|.|.|TRBJ1-4
CASSPSPTNNEKLFF
TGTGCCAGCAGCCCCTCCCCGACTAATAATGAAAAACTGTTTTTT
>TRBV6-5|.|.|TRBJ2-7
CASRHDSYEQYF
TGTGCCAGCAGACACGATTCCTACGAGCAGTACTTC
>TRBV9|TRBD1|.|TRBJ2-2
CASSGDRGPNTGELFF
TGTGCCAGCAGCGGGGACAGGGGGCCTAACACCGGGGAGCTGTTTTTT
>TRBV30|.|.|TRBJ1-1
CTWSEGGGNTEAFF
TGTACCTGGAGTGAGGGAGGGGGGAACACTGAAGCTTTCTTT
>TRBV9|.|.|TRBJ2-5
CASSVGQISQETQYF
TGTGCCAGCAGCGTAGGACAGATATCCCAAGAGACCCAGTACTTC
>TRBV7-3|TRBD1|.|TRBJ2-5
CASSSTGQGASGETQYF
TGTGCCAGCAGCTCCACCGGGCAGGGGGCTTCGGGGGAGACCCAGTACTTC